This T cell receptor beta chain was recovered during a study of T cell responses to AZD1222 COVID-19 vaccine. The study, taken as a whole, reports: Reportedly, close to half of spike-specific TCRs are directed against unmutated variant regions.

The germline V and J ends were trimmed by 5 bases and 1 base, with 17 bases remaining between them. Germline CDR1 reads SGHAT; CDR2 reads FQNNGV. The CDR3 covers 16 residues. A note on this clone: Its antigen is not known.

Only in-frame clones appear in the TCRdb table, and some are missing; sequencing was by immunoSEQ multiplex PCR. Among 84,000 or so clones, roughly 85% were seen once, and the ten largest hold 1.5%. The source of this sequence is an adult in good health. The chain joins TRBV11-2 to TRBJ1-1, with D perhaps matching TRBD1 (6 bases). The material was peripheral blood, obtained on day 0 of AZD1222 vaccination. The CDR3 region is CASSLGGGSSNTEAFF. CDR3 in DNA: TGTGCCAGCAGCCTAGGAGGGGGAAGTTCGAACACTGAAGCTTTCTTT.